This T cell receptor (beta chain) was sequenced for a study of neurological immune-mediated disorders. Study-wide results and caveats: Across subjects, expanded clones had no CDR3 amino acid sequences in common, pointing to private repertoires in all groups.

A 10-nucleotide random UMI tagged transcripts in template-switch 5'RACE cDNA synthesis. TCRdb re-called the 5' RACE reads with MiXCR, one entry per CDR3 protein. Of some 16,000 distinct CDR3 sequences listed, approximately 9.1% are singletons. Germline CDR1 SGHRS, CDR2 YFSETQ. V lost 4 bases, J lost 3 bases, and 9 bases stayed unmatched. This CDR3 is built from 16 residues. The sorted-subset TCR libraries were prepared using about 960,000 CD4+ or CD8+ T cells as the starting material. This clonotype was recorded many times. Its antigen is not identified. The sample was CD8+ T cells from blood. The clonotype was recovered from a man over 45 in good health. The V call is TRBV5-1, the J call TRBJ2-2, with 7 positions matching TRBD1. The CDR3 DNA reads TGCGCCAGCAGCACAAACAGGGGTACGGACACCGGGGAGCTGTTTTTT. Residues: CASSTNRGTDTGELFF.